This T cell receptor beta chain derives from a study of T cell responses to AZD1222 COVID-19 vaccine. Assay used: immunoSEQ multiplex PCR; TCRdb lists only in-frame clones, some missing. The profile shows 150,000 or so clones, around 90% of them singletons. As regards this clone: The target antigen is unknown.

General study results and limits: The donor cohort was predominantly white British with a female majority, and clonal diversity may have been underestimated. Just five or six AZD1222 recipients were seropositive at baseline. After the peak T cell response, and only then, were repertoires sampled.

V shed 5 bases and J shed 0 bases, with 10 bases lying between them. From germline, CDR1 is SGHRS and CDR2 YFSETQ. CDR3 length equals 14 residues. The rearrangement links TRBV5-1 to TRBJ2-3; D is uncertain. The source of this sequence is an adult in good health. The sample consisted of peripheral blood, taken on day 0 of AZD1222 vaccination. In DNA form, the CDR3 reads TGCGCCAGCAGGACGGAACCTAGCACAGATACGCAGTATTTT. This gives the protein CASRTEPSTDTQYF.